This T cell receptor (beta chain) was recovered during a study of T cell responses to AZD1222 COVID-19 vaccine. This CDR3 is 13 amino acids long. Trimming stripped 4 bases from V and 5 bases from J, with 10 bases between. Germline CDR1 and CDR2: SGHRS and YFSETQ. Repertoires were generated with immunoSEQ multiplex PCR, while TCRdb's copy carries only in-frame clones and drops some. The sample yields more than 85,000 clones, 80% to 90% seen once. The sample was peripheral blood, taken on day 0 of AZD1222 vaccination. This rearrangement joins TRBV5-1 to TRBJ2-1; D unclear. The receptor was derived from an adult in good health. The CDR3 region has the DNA TGCGCCAGCAGCGAGCCTTTCCACAATGAGCAGTTCTTC. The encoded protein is CASSEPFHNEQFF.